This T cell receptor beta chain is from a study of T-cell reconstitution after alpha-beta-depleted transplantation in children. Study-level findings and limits: Alpha-beta T cells present about two months after transplant were reported to originate from several hundred expanded graft clones.

Unique molecular identifiers were used to barcode this TCRbeta library. TCRdb independently ran MiXCR on the PCR reads; one entry per CDR3 protein. The data contain some 310,000 distinct CDR3 sequences, around 20% of them seen just once; the ten biggest clones take up roughly 9.7%. Remarks on this clonotype: Its target is not known.

This sample comprised PBMCs, mostly from graft donor cells, obtained 180 days after TCRalphabeta/CD19-depleted stem cell transplant. The source is a male patient younger than 18 who had a stem cell transplant for acute lymphoblastic leukemia, so the T cells may come from the graft donor.

The CDR3 here is CASSPLGRQNRGEQFF. DNA for the CDR3: TGTGCCAGCAGCCCCCTAGGCCGGCAAAACAGGGGTGAGCAGTTCTTC. The chain employs TRBV9 and TRBJ2-1; TRBD1 aligns across 7 bases. The CDR3 totals 16 residues. Germline CDR1 is SGDLS and CDR2 is YYNGEE. J gave up 9 bases and V 4 bases, and 16 bases lay outside the gene matches.